The 9 T cell receptor beta chains below all came from one sample that was sequenced in a study of TIL therapy for anti-PD-1-resistant metastatic lung cancer. Time point: pre-treatment sample, taken before nivolumab and TIL therapy. The immunoSEQ assay was v3. Produced via immunoSEQ multiplex PCR; TCRdb's table is partial and in-frame only. The sample lists about 19,000 clones, around 79% occurring once. Sequencing used blood, obtained at baseline. The origin of the receptors is a person between 25 and 80 years old with non-small cell lung cancer.

The V and J genes are TRBV19 and TRBJ1-4; tentative D call: TRBD1 (6 bases). In germline, CDR1 is LNHDA, CDR2 SQIVND (reference sequence). V lost 5 bases and J lost 3, with 13 bases in between. The CDR3 has 15 residues. The CDR3 here is CASSVPGHANEKLFF. The CDR3 coding sequence is TGTGCCAGTAGTGTCCCGGGACACGCTAATGAAAAACTGTTTTTT.

The rearrangement uses TRBV19 and TRBJ1-1, with D possibly TRBD1 on 6 matching bases. The ends were cut back, 6 bases at V and 7 bases at J, with 24 bases in the middle. This CDR3 spans 16 amino acids. CDR1 is LNHDA and CDR2 is SQIVND in the germline V gene (reference sequence). CDR3 DNA sequence: TGTGCCAGTAGCCCTTTGCCGGGACAACAGGTAGATGAAGCTTTCTTT. This codes for CASSPLPGQQVDEAFF.

This chain connects TRBV5-1 to TRBJ2-7; the match to TRBD2 covers 8 bases. In germline, CDR1 is SGHRS, CDR2 YFSETQ. The length of the CDR3 is 14 residues. V was pared by 0 bases and J by 5 bases, with 4 bases of the junction left unmatched. For the CDR3, the DNA is TGCGCCAGCAGCTTGGGCCCCGGGGGGGACGAGCAGTACTTC. It is translated as CASSLGPGGDEQYF.

This rearrangement joins TRBV30 to TRBJ1-6, with D perhaps TRBD1 (6 bases). The germline V gene encodes CDR1 GTSNPN and CDR2 SVGIG (reference sequence). The CDR3 has 13 residues. The V end lost 4 bases, the J end lost 7 bases, and 11 bases lay between the germline ends. The CDR3 protein is CAWTEDSNSPLHF. As DNA, the CDR3 is TGTGCCTGGACAGAGGACAGCAATTCACCCCTCCACTTT.

This chain connects TRBV7-8 to TRBJ2-1, with D tentatively TRBD1 or TRBD2 (5 bases each). Deletions cut 5 bases from V and 6 bases from J, with 17 bases between. In germline, CDR1 is SGHVS, CDR2 FQNEAQ. The CDR3 consists of 15 residues. CDR3 bases: TGTGCCAGCAGCGCGTTCCGGGACGCAGTCAATGAGCAGTTCTTC. Residues: CASSAFRDAVNEQFF.

The chain has TRBV24-1 and TRBJ2-2; 7 bases are shared with TRBD1. This CDR3 contains 15 residues. Germline V gene sequence: CDR1 KGHDR, CDR2 SFDVKD. V was clipped by 0 bases and J by 3 bases; unmatched bases: 0. CDR3 in amino acids: CATSDLDRDTGELFF. The CDR3 DNA is TGTGCCACCAGTGATTTGGACAGGGACACCGGGGAGCTGTTTTTT.

The CDR3 protein is CASSIIGDLSNQPQHF. The CDR3 coding sequence is TGTGCCAGTAGTATAATAGGGGATCTTAGCAATCAGCCCCAGCATTTT. The genes are TRBV19 and TRBJ1-5; perhaps TRBD1 as D (5 bases). The V gene's germline CDR1 is LNHDA and CDR2 SQIVND (reference sequence). V was trimmed by 2 bases and J by 0 bases, leaving 11 bases between them. The CDR3 has 16 amino acids.

This clone has only one observation. J is TRBJ1-2 and V is TRBV19; D uncertain. This CDR3 comprises 15 residues. Germline V gene data show CDR1 as LNHDA and CDR2 as SQIVND (reference sequence). V lost 3 bases to trimming and J lost 4 bases, with 15 bases between them. CDR3 sequence reads: CASSIPRTQSYGYTF. The CDR3 DNA is TGTGCCAGTAGTATTCCTCGGACTCAAAGCTATGGCTACACCTTC.

This chain connects TRBV25-1 to TRBJ2-7; D is ambiguous. Germline V gene data show CDR1 as MGHDK and CDR2 as SYGVNS. With 2 bases removed from V and 7 bases from J, the gap between germline ends came to 18 bases. The CDR3 has 15 amino acids. CDR3 sequence (DNA): TGTGCCAGCAGTGAACTCCTAGACGGCCGTCGGGAGCAGTACTTC. Translating gives CASSELLDGRREQYF.